Described below is a single T cell receptor beta chain sequence and its context. The antigen is unknown. PCR used 60 Vbeta primers and 13 Jbeta primers. Some clones are missing from TCRdb's copy, which holds only in-frame ones; the method was immunoSEQ multiplex PCR. The table has 93,000 or so clones, roughly 86% seen once. The data belong to a study of cytomegalovirus exposure and HLA in healthy donors. About the study: Early release data held tens of millions of unique TCRs from HLA-typed donors. Study-level findings and limits: TCR beta chains numbering more than 150 were designated cytomegalovirus-associated. CMV serostatus was the sole immune exposure data available. Sequencing probably produced one cluster of sequence variants that were highly shared.

CDR3 length equals 17 residues. Germline CDR1 and CDR2: KGHSY and FQNENV. V gave up 0 bases and J gave up 0 bases, with 12 bases separating them. This TCR derives from a woman between 18 and 30 years old in good health and CMV-seropositive. The gene calls are TRBV16 and TRBJ1-5, with D hard to call. The sequenced sample consisted of PBMCs. The CDR3 here is CASSQSLTNPSNQPQHF. CDR3 in DNA: TGTGCCAGCAGCCAATCGCTAACGAACCCTAGCAATCAGCCCCAGCATTTT.